The 14 T cell receptor beta chains below come from one sample, sequenced in a study of blood T cell repertoires in COVID-19. Produced via immunoSEQ multiplex PCR; TCRdb's table is partial and in-frame only. The sample has roughly 60,000 clones, 78% seen once. The sequencing sample was made of peripheral blood. These receptors came from a human donor in a cohort sampled during active COVID-19.

The rearrangement joins TRBV5-1 to TRBJ2-3, with TRBD1 matching over 9 bases. V was pared by 5 bases and J by 6 bases, with 10 bases of the junction left unmatched. Germline V CDR1 and CDR2: SGHRS, YFSETQ. The CDR3 has 15 amino acids. The CDR3 DNA reads as TGCGCCAGCAGGGTACAGGGGGCATCAGGGGATACGCAGTATTTT. Residues: CASRVQGASGDTQYF.

In this sample, this clone turned up a few times. The chain links TRBV4-2 to TRBJ2-2; D remains ambiguous. This CDR3 contains 14 residues. Per germline, CDR1 LGHNA and CDR2 YNFKEQ. The V end lost 4 bases, the J end lost 2 bases, and 8 bases lay between the germline ends. The chain's CDR3 is CASSPNRNTGELFF. The CDR3 region has the DNA TGTGCCAGCAGCCCCAACAGAAACACCGGGGAGCTGTTTTTT.

V gene TRBV11-2 combines with J gene TRBJ1-5; D may be TRBD1 (6 bases). The CDR3 extends over 16 amino acids. Germline V CDR1 and CDR2: SGHAT, FQNNGV. Trimming took off 0 bases at V and 1 base at J, with 10 bases between the two ends. This CDR3 is CASSLDWQGSNQPQHF. The CDR3 DNA reads as TGTGCCAGCAGCTTAGATTGGCAGGGGAGCAATCAGCCCCAGCATTTT.

The sample holds one count of this clone. This chain uses TRBV7-2 with TRBJ1-3; 8 bases agree with TRBD1. With V trimmed by 4 bases and J by 2 bases, 7 bases remained unmatched. This CDR3 spans 16 amino acids. CDR1 is SGHTA and CDR2 is FQGNSA in the germline V gene. CDR3 protein: CASSSRLTGAGNTIYF. The CDR3 DNA follows: TGTGCCAGCAGCTCGCGTCTGACAGGGGCTGGAAACACCATATATTTT.

This chain connects TRBV27 to TRBJ2-1; perhaps TRBD2 as D (5 bases). The length of the CDR3 is 14 residues. Deletions cut 5 bases from V and 3 bases from J, with 11 bases between. The V gene's germline CDR1 is MNHEY and CDR2 SMNVEV (reference sequence). CDR3 DNA: TGTGCCAGCAGTCCGGCTAGCAGCTACAATGAGCAGTTCTTC. As protein: CASSPASSYNEQFF.

V gene TRBV11-3 combines with J gene TRBJ2-7; 9 positions agree with TRBD1. Germline lookup yields CDR1 SGHNT and CDR2 YENEEA. The CDR3 runs to 14 residues. V lost 5 bases, J lost 3 bases, and 5 bases stayed unmatched. DNA for the CDR3: TGTGCCAGCAGCATACGACAGGGGGGCTACGAGCAGTACTTC. This codes for CASSIRQGGYEQYF.

This clone was picked up one time. The J gene is TRBJ1-6, the V gene TRBV6-5, with D unclear. CDR1 MNHEY and CDR2 SVGAGI come from the germline V gene. The CDR3 is made up of 13 amino acids. Trimming left V 2 bases short and J 13 bases short, with 12 bases between. The CDR3 DNA is TGTGCCAGCAGTTACACCGTTAGTAGCCCCCTCCACTTT. It specifies CASSYTVSSPLHF.

This clone was recorded only once. The chain employs TRBV6-5 and TRBJ2-2, with D tentatively TRBD1 (6 bases). Germline CDR1 reads MNHEY; CDR2 reads SVGAGI. The CDR3 is 13 amino acids. V lost 5 bases and J 5 bases, leaving 9 bases between the germline ends. CDR3 in amino acids: CASSPGETGELFF. CDR3 in DNA: TGTGCCAGCAGTCCAGGGGAGACCGGGGAGCTGTTTTTT.

The chain uses TRBV7-8 and TRBJ1-2; D is unresolved. The V gene lost 5 bases and the J gene lost 4 bases, with 20 bases spanning the gap. This CDR3 comprises 16 residues. Germline assignment: CDR1 SGHVS and CDR2 FQNEAQ. The CDR3 reads CASSLGGGSKVYGYTF. The DNA of the CDR3 is TGTGCCAGCAGCCTGGGTGGAGGGTCTAAAGTCTATGGCTACACCTTC.

The chain has TRBV12-5 and TRBJ2-1; D is ambiguous. Trimming removed 1 base from V and 8 bases from J, with 9 bases in between. Germline CDR1 and CDR2: LGHNT and FRNRAP. The CDR3 has 13 residues. The CDR3, as DNA: TGTGCTAGTGGTTTGGGACAATTGGATGAGCAGTTCTTC. Amino acid sequence: CASGLGQLDEQFF.

The chain combines TRBV11-2 with TRBJ1-1; 7 bases are a match to TRBD1. There are 18 residues in the CDR3. Germline V gene data show CDR1 as SGHAT and CDR2 as FQNNGV. The V segment lost 4 bases and the J segment 1 base; nucleotides outside the gene matches: 15. The CDR3 loop is CASSSFRIGTEQNTEAFF. As DNA, the CDR3 is TGTGCCAGCAGCTCCTTTAGAATAGGGACAGAGCAGAACACTGAAGCTTTCTTT.

The chain couples TRBV2 to TRBJ2-7; a possible D gene is TRBD1 (6 bases). Trimming took off 7 bases at V and 3 bases at J, with 16 bases between the two ends. The CDR3 covers 14 residues. Germline lookup yields CDR1 SNHLY and CDR2 FYNNEI. The CDR3 coding sequence is TGTGCCAGCACCCCGGGACACAAAAGCTACGAGCAGTACTTC. Amino acids: CASTPGHKSYEQYF. Full variable domain (rest looked up from reference TRBV2 and TRBJ2-7): EPEVTQTPSHQVTQMGQEVILRCVPISNHLYFYWYRQILGQKVEFLVSFYNNEISEKSEIFDDQFSVERPDGSNFTLKIRSTKLEDSAMYFCASTPGHKSYEQYFGPGTRLTVT.

The gene calls are TRBV2 and TRBJ1-2; TRBD1 agrees at 10 bases. The V gene's germline CDR1 is SNHLY and CDR2 FYNNEI. Germline trimming cut 8 bases from V and 5 bases from J; bases unmatched to any gene: 8. The length of the CDR3 is 14 residues. The CDR3 protein is CASQGTGAVYGYTF. DNA of the CDR3: TGTGCCAGCCAAGGGACAGGGGCGGTTTATGGCTACACCTTC.

The chain is built from TRBV27 and TRBJ2-7; no definite D call. Trimming shortened V by 6 bases and J by 12 bases, and 15 bases separated the two germline ends. The germline V gene has CDR1 MNHEY and CDR2 SMNVEV (reference sequence). The CDR3 runs to 11 residues. The CDR3 here is CASSTFGERYF. Written as DNA, the CDR3 is TGTGCCAGCAGCACATTTGGAGAACGGTACTTC.